Listed here are 16 T cell receptor beta chains from one sample, sequenced in a study of cytomegalovirus exposure and HLA in healthy donors. Primers included in the PCR were 60 Vbeta and 13 Jbeta primers. The method was immunoSEQ multiplex PCR; TCRdb's version includes in-frame clones alone and lacks a portion of them. The sample comprises approximately 170,000 clones, about 85% of which are singletons, and 1% rests with the top ten. Sequences were obtained from PBMCs. The receptors shown here come from a boy younger than 10 in good health and CMV-seronegative.

This chain links TRBV10-2 with TRBJ1-1; possible D gene TRBD1, 5 bases. The germline CDR1 and CDR2 sequences are WSHSY and SAAADI. The CDR3 has 12 amino acids. V lost 4 bases and J lost 3, with 6 bases in between. CDR3 nucleotides: TGCGCCAGCAGTGTGACAGACACTGAAGCTTTCTTT. It translates to CASSVTDTEAFF.

This clone was seen just once. The chain carries TRBV4-1 and TRBJ1-4; D unclear. Trimming removed 3 bases at V and 8 bases at J, with 10 bases between. This CDR3 spans 13 amino acids. The germline gives CDR1 MGHRA, CDR2 YSYEKL. CDR3 DNA sequence: TGCGCCAGCAGCCAGGCGAGAGGGGAAAAACTGTTTTTT. This translates into CASSQARGEKLFF.

The chain employs TRBV5-1 and TRBJ1-1; D not certain. Trimming stripped 5 bases from V and 0 bases from J, with 5 bases between. Germline V gene sequence: CDR1 SGHRS, CDR2 YFSETQ. CDR3 size: 12 residues. The CDR3 spells CASSFMNTEAFF. In nucleotides, the CDR3 is TGCGCCAGCAGTTTTATGAACACTGAAGCTTTCTTT.

The rearrangement links TRBV6-5 to TRBJ1-1; D is unclear. Germline lookup yields CDR1 MNHEY and CDR2 SVGAGI. Trimming took off 5 bases at V and 0 bases at J, with 10 bases between the two ends. This CDR3 spans 14 amino acids. DNA of the CDR3: TGTGCCAGCAGTCCTTCCGGGATGAACACTGAAGCTTTCTTT. The encoded protein is CASSPSGMNTEAFF.

The V call is TRBV11-2, the J call TRBJ1-2, with D maybe TRBD1 (6 bases). Germline values: CDR1 SGHAT, CDR2 FQNNGV. Trimming left V 4 bases short and J 7 bases short, with 10 bases between. The CDR3 runs 12 residues. The CDR3 coding sequence is TGTGCCAGCAGCTCGGACAGACCTGGCTACACCTTC. Amino acid sequence: CASSSDRPGYTF.

V gene TRBV9 combines with J gene TRBJ2-1; 7 bases fit TRBD2. V was clipped by 3 bases and J by 0 bases; unmatched bases: 12. Germline V gene lookup returns CDR1 SGDLS and CDR2 YYNGEE. The length of the CDR3 is 18 residues. CDR3 region: CASSGSWLAGDSYNEQFF. CDR3 bases: TGTGCCAGCAGCGGGTCCTGGTTAGCGGGTGACTCCTACAATGAGCAGTTCTTC.

V is TRBV30 and J is TRBJ1-1, with TRBD1 matching 9 bases. Germline lookup yields CDR1 GTSNPN and CDR2 SVGIG (reference sequence). The junction had 1 base not matched to a gene; V was cut back by 2 bases and J by 6 bases. The CDR3 runs 12 residues. The CDR3 nucleotides read TGTGCCTGGAGTACAGGGGGCCCTGAAGCTTTCTTT. This translates into CAWSTGGPEAFF.

This clone was seen once. The rearrangement uses TRBV19 and TRBJ1-5; D call uncertain. Trimming cost V 1 base and J 4 bases, with 8 bases left between them. The CDR3 extends over 14 amino acids. Per the germline V gene, CDR1 is LNHDA and CDR2 is SQIVND (reference sequence). The CDR3 sequence is CASSIVRENQPQHF. In DNA, the CDR3 is TGTGCCAGTAGTATAGTACGGGAAAATCAGCCCCAGCATTTT.

The chain is built from TRBV4-2 and TRBJ1-2, with D tentatively TRBD1 (6 bases). Germline values: CDR1 LGHNA, CDR2 YNFKEQ. This CDR3 spans 15 amino acids. Trimming removed 4 bases from V and 6 bases from J, with 18 bases in between. The CDR3 DNA follows: TGTGCCAGCAGCCCCGAATCGGCGGCAGGGGATGGCTACACCTTC. As protein: CASSPESAAGDGYTF.

Here the CDR3 DNA reads TGTGCCAGCAGTGTCCAGGGGGACACAGATACGCAGTATTTT. It codes for CASSVQGDTDTQYF. The V gene is TRBV6-1, the J gene TRBJ2-3; 7 bases align to TRBD1. The CDR3 length is 14 residues. Germline-derived CDR1 and CDR2 are MNHNS and SASEGT. J gave up 2 bases and V 4 bases, and 3 bases lay outside the gene matches.

This clone was seen a single time. The chain recombines TRBV11-2 with TRBJ2-7; D is ambiguous. Germline V gene lookup returns CDR1 SGHAT and CDR2 FQNNGV. The CDR3 consists of 15 residues. V shed 1 base and J shed 1 base, with 11 bases lying between them. CDR3 bases: TGTGCCAGCAGCTTAGTGGCGGAACCTTCCTACGAGCAGTACTTC. It codes for CASSLVAEPSYEQYF.

The chain is built from TRBV29-1 and TRBJ1-2, with TRBD1 matching 10 bases. With 6 bases clipped from V and 3 bases from J, the junction kept 13 bases outside the gene matches. CDR3 size: 16 residues. Germline CDR1 reads SQVTM; CDR2 reads ANQGSEA. CDR3 sequence: CSVVCRQGAGDYGYTF. DNA of the CDR3: TGCAGCGTCGTTTGCCGACAGGGGGCGGGTGACTATGGCTACACCTTC.

The genes are TRBV10-1 and TRBJ2-1; 7 bases fit TRBD1. J gave up 6 bases and V 4 bases, and 12 bases lay outside the gene matches. This CDR3 region has 16 residues. CDR1 WNHNN and CDR2 SYGVQD come from the germline V gene (reference sequence). The CDR3 region has the DNA TGCGCCAGCAGTGGGCCACATGGGACAGCTTCCAATGAGCAGTTCTTC. This encodes CASSGPHGTASNEQFF.

The CDR3 spells CASSRGGNTEAFF. CDR3 coding DNA: TGTGCCAGCAGCAGAGGGGGGAACACTGAAGCTTTCTTT. The chain carries TRBV27 and TRBJ1-1, with D possibly being TRBD1 (6 bases). The CDR3 consists of 13 residues. V was pared by 6 bases and J by 1 base, with 9 bases between. CDR1 is MNHEY and CDR2 is SMNVEV in the germline V gene (reference sequence).

J is TRBJ1-2 and V is TRBV25-1; D is possibly TRBD1 (6 bases). The CDR3 runs to 14 residues. The V and J ends lost 8 bases and 1 base respectively, with 14 bases between them. The germline CDR1 and CDR2 sequences are MGHDK and SYGVNS. The CDR3 DNA reads TGTGCCAGCGAAGGAACAGGGATTAACTATGGCTACACCTTC. The encoded protein is CASEGTGINYGYTF.

The rearrangement joins TRBV6-1 to TRBJ2-7; D possibly corresponds to TRBD2 (5 bases). V lost 5 bases and J 9 bases, leaving 11 bases between the germline ends. This CDR3 has 11 residues. Germline V lookup: CDR1 MNHNS, CDR2 SASEGT. The CDR3 DNA sequence: TGTGCCAGCAGTTACGAGGGTTCGCAGTACTTC. This gives the protein CASSYEGSQYF.